These 11 T cell receptor beta chains originate from one sample sequenced in a study of regulatory T cells in long-lasting Graves disease. iRepertoire HTBI primers and Arm-PCR of CDR3 regions built TCR beta libraries. MiXCR, run by TCRdb on the multiplex PCR reads, gives a single entry per CDR3 protein. The sample holds 350,000 to 450,000 distinct CDR3 sequences, more than 12% seen once. The time point is: newly diagnosed GD, antithyroid drugs for less than 3 months. With RNA extracted from PBMCs as input, the TCR library was made. These same records also appear under a second study, on T cells in Graves' hyperthyroidism and ophthalmopathy.

Sequencing was performed on peripheral blood mononuclear cells (PBMCs), taken at new diagnosis, from a patient treated with antithyroid drugs. Receptors originate from a woman aged 25 to 39 with Graves disease.

The sample holds many counts of this clonotype. V and J are TRBV18 and TRBJ2-1; 7 bases match TRBD1. V gave up 3 bases and J gave up 3 bases; unmatched junction bases: 5. Germline CDR1 and CDR2: KGHSH and LQKENI. CDR3 length: 15 amino acids. CDR3 residues: CASSPVQGLYNEQFF. CDR3 in DNA: TGTGCCAGCTCACCGGTACAGGGGCTCTACAATGAGCAGTTCTTC.

This clonotype showed up many times. The junction departs from germline at one end; a sequencing error may be responsible. The V gene is TRBV3-1, the J gene TRBJ2-3; maybe TRBD1 (5 bases). The germline gives CDR1 LGHDT, CDR2 YNNKEL (reference sequence). The CDR3 spans 12 residues. The DNA for the CDR3 is TGCGCCAGCAGCCAAGGGGTAGATACGCAGTATTTT. Its protein is CASSQGVDTQYF.

The table lists this clonotype with many counts. V and J are TRBV28 and TRBJ1-4; 8 nucleotides agree with TRBD1. There are 15 residues in the CDR3. Germline-derived CDR1 and CDR2 are MDHEN and SYDVKM. Trimming cost V 4 bases and J 8 bases; bases outside gene matches: 9. CDR3: CASSSSGTGEEKLFF. The CDR3 DNA follows: TGTGCCAGCAGTTCCTCTGGGACAGGAGAAGAAAAACTGTTTTTT.

This sequence joins TRBV7-9 and TRBJ1-1; D is perhaps TRBD1 (5 bases). The CDR3 covers 16 residues. Germline values: CDR1 SEHNR, CDR2 FQNEAQ (reference sequence). With 7 bases removed from V and 1 base from J, the gap between germline ends came to 19 bases. CDR3 region: CASNTRSGGGNTEAFF. The CDR3 DNA follows: TGTGCCAGCAATACCCGGTCCGGGGGGGGGAACACTGAAGCTTTCTTT.

The V gene is TRBV11-3, the J gene TRBJ2-5, with TRBD2 matching 9 bases. This CDR3 comprises 14 residues. Germline V CDR1 and CDR2: SGHNT, YENEEA. Trimming took 5 bases from V and 4 from J; bases not matched to a gene: 5. This chain's CDR3 is CASSRVLAGETQYF. CDR3 nucleotide sequence: TGTGCCAGCAGCCGCGTACTAGCGGGAGAGACCCAGTACTTC.

This clonotype was seen repeatedly, ten times or more. The chain has TRBV27 and TRBJ2-3; 14 nucleotides line up with TRBD2. J was trimmed by 6 bases and V by 5 bases; bases with no gene match: 10. CDR1 and CDR2 from the germline V gene are MNHEY and SMNVEV (reference sequence). The CDR3 covers 17 residues. The CDR3 sequence is CASSPWGLAGEADTQYF. In DNA form, the CDR3 reads TGTGCCAGCAGTCCCTGGGGACTAGCGGGAGAAGCGGATACGCAGTATTTT.

This clonotype was seen repeatedly, ten times or more. V is TRBV5-1 and J is TRBJ1-1; a possible D gene is TRBD1 (5 bases). In germline, CDR1 is SGHRS, CDR2 YFSETQ. The CDR3 contains 14 residues. The ends were cut back, 6 bases at V and 4 bases at J, with 16 bases in the middle. The DNA for the CDR3 is TGCGCCAGCACCGGGGGGAAAGGGCCCACTGAAGCTTTCTTT. It is translated as CASTGGKGPTEAFF.

This clonotype was observed a single time. V usage is TRBV10-3 and J usage is TRBJ2-2, with a weak D call TRBD2 (6 bases). This CDR3 is 14 amino acids long. V lost 4 bases and J 1 base, leaving 7 bases between the germline ends. Germline values: CDR1 ENHRY, CDR2 SYGVKD. For the CDR3, the DNA is TGTGCCATCAGTGGGGACTTGAACACCGGGGAGCTGTTTTTT. This translates into CAISGDLNTGELFF.

There are many counts of this clonotype. The chain couples TRBV12-3 or TRBV12-4 to TRBJ2-3, with D maybe TRBD1 (5 bases). The CDR3 runs to 13 residues. V gave up 7 bases and J gave up 1 base, with 9 bases separating them. The CDR3 region has the DNA TGTGCCAGCACTTGGGGCCGCACAGATACGCAGTATTTT. Encoded protein: CASTWGRTDTQYF.

About this clonotype: A far larger clone is a single base away, which makes a read error likely. Since the CDR3 does not end with the conserved phenylalanine or tryptophan, this likely comes from a read error. The chain employs TRBV20-1 and TRBJ2-3; D may be TRBD1 (6 bases). TRBJ1-1 matches the DNA end more closely, so the J call is doubtful. From germline, CDR1 is DFQATT and CDR2 SNEGSKA (reference sequence). This CDR3 region has 13 residues. The CDR3 region is CSARGGRDTEAFL. CDR3 in DNA: TGCAGTGCCCGAGGGGGTCGCGACACTGAAGCTTTCCTT.

In the case of this clonotype: A read error is possible here, since a much larger clone lies one base away. This chain joins TRBV13 and TRBJ2-3; D is unresolved. This CDR3 is built from 15 residues. Deletions cut 4 bases from V and 6 bases from J, with 17 bases between. CDR1 is PRHDT and CDR2 is FYEKMQ in the germline V gene (reference sequence). CDR3 nucleotides: TGTGCCAGCAGCTCACGAGCCGAGTCGGTGGATACGCAGTATTTT. Translating gives CASSSRAESVDTQYF.